One TCR beta chain is described in this entry. Its antigen is still unknown. Base qualities are not recorded, but no much larger clone differs from it by a single base. The sample comes from a study of cytomegalovirus exposure and HLA in healthy donors (dated 2017 in TCRdb). For the study in its entirety: According to a later analysis, the 120 or so validation repertoires were produced on the same platform as the 666 repertoires of the first cohort. In addition to the first cohort of 666 subjects, a separate validation cohort of 130 or so different subjects was used. The study was designed to test whether signatures of past pathogen exposure could be identified by cataloging public T cell receptors. To predict cytomegalovirus infection status, the study brought together high-throughput TCR immunosequencing, statistical association of individual TCRs with disease status, and machine learning.

Receptor libraries were prepared by the immunoSEQ multiplex PCR assay. As for the authors' bioinformatics: A statistical classification framework was developed to diagnose cytomegalovirus status using the catalog of TCR beta chain sequences. TCRdb mirrors the immuneACCESS table, restricted to in-frame sequences. Some clones are absent from its copies; in checked studies, under half trace to an unresolved V gene, and the reason for the others is unknown. V, J and clone size are taken as reported in that table, and D and trimming were inferred from the DNA itself. This sample holds about 130,000 clones; about 88% were observed only once. Jointly, the top ten make up around 1.5% of the sample. CDR1 and CDR2 are read off the germline V gene (reference sequence) as GTSNPN and SVGIG. The CDR3 measures 11 amino acids from cysteine to phenylalanine. CDR3 DNA is the only sequence kept; it has 33 bases, read in frame from the first base. V and J are truncated by 3 bases and 2 bases respectively, leaving an intervening sequence of 4 bases.

The donors belonged to the validation cohort of around 110 subjects, which was separate from the approximately 610-subject first cohort. What the research found in general, with its limitations: The classifier was reported to diagnose cytomegalovirus status with high specificity and sensitivity in both the original and validation cohorts. The authors suggested that the approach could potentially be generalized to other disease states and immunological phenotypes. In the study, around 150 TCR beta chains were listed as associated with cytomegalovirus. A later analysis found that TCRs clustered in the first cohort also tended to co-occur in the 95 to 150 validation repertoires, with 94% of cluster scores above 0. Most TCR sequences were seen in very few donors, while some public TCRs were found in many individuals. A few of the identified cytomegalovirus-associated TCR beta chains were confirmed in vitro to be specific for cytomegalovirus antigens. A later analysis lacked HLA typing for the validation cohort, so it scored co-occurrence in that cohort across all 120 or so repertoires.

The V and J genes are TRBV30 and TRBJ2-5; confidence is insufficient to name the D gene. The sequenced material came from PBMCs. This TCR was recovered from a man younger than 40 in good health and CMV-seronegative. The CDR3 protein sequence reads: CAWRRQETQYF. The DNA sequence is as follows: TGTGCCTGGAGACGGCAAGAGACCCAGTACTTC.